The sequence of this T cell receptor beta chain was determined in a study of T cells expressing NK-cell markers. Study overall: Underlying the TCR beta repertoires were sorted CD3+CD56+NKG2C+, CD3+CD56+NKG2C- and CD3+CD56-NKG2C+ T cells.

Notes on the study in general: Of the CD8+ T cell pool in five or six donors, roughly 1.0-7.5% was accounted for by dominant NKG2C+ clonotypes. The CD3+CD56-NKG2C+ fraction of several donors was likewise dominated by these clonotypes.

Note on this clonotype: The antigen remains unidentified.

The CDR3 totals 17 residues. The germline V gene has CDR1 MGHRA and CDR2 YSYEKL. The cDNA for TCR beta came from 5'RACE template switching with UMIs. TCRdb re-called the 5' RACE reads, yielding one record per CDR3 amino acid sequence without DNA. Its listing shows fewer than 400,000 distinct CDR3 sequences. This TCR was sampled from a man aged 18 to 69 in good health. Sequencing was performed on blood T cells: a sorted CD56 or NKG2C T cell subset, CD4+ or CD8+ T cells, or bulk PBMC T cells (not recorded which). The chain has TRBV4-1 and TRBJ2-3; TCRdb picks TRBD1, but there is no DNA to check that call. The CDR3 region is CASSGQGGPPSTDTQYF.